This T cell receptor beta chain was retrieved from a study of blood T cells in healthy people across ages. The germline V gene encodes CDR1 SGDLS and CDR2 YYNGEE. Trimming removed 2 bases from V and 3 bases from J; junction bases left unmatched: 5. CDR3 size: 14 residues. Primed by a sample-barcoded 5' primer and a J-beta primer mix, a second PCR proceeded for roughly 6 to 12 cycles. TCRdb processed the 5' RACE reads anew with MiXCR; each CDR3 protein has one entry. Of roughly 930,000 distinct CDR3 sequences listed, approximately 49% are singletons. This clonotype has just a few counts. No antigen is known for it. Total RNA was isolated from each sample in quantities of at least 5.5 micrograms. Study results and limitations: Relative to aged donors, long-lived donors carried more naive CD4+ cells and displayed higher diversity. Investigators viewed diversity estimates from one million T cells as underestimates, the study reported. The CMV status of each donor remained undetermined, and this could have confounded shifts in expanded clonotypes.

This sequence joins TRBV9 and TRBJ2-7; 7 bases are a match to TRBD1. The sample comprised blood. The TCR was taken from a man under 40 in good health. In DNA, the CDR3 is TGTGCCAGCAGCGTCCGGGACAGTAACTACGAGCAGTACTTC. As protein: CASSVRDSNYEQYF. The whole variable domain, filled in from reference TRBV9 and TRBJ2-7, reads DSGVTQTPKHLITATGQRVTLRCSPRSGDLSVYWYQQSLDQGLQFLIQYYNGEERAKGNILERFSAQQFPDLHSELNLSSLELGDSALYFCASSVRDSNYEQYFGPGTRLTVT.